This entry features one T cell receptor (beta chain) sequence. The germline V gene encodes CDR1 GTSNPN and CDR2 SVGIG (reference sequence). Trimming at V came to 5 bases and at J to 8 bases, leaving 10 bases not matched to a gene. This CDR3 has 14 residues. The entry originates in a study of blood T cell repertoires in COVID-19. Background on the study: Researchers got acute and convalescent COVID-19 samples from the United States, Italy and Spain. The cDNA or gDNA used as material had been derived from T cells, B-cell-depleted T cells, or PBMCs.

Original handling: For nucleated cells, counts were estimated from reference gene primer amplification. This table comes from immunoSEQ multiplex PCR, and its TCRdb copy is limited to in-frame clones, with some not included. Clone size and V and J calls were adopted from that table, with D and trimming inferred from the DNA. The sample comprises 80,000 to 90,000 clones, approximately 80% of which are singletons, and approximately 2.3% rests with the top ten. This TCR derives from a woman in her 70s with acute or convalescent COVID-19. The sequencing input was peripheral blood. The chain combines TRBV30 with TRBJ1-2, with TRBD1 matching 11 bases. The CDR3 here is CAWLMGTGGYGYTF. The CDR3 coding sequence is TGTGCCTGGTTAATGGGGACAGGGGGATACGGCTACACCTTC.